This is a list of T cell receptor beta chains from one sample in a study of T-cell reconstitution after alpha-beta-depleted transplantation in children. MiXCR, applied by TCRdb to the PCR reads, yields one record per CDR3 protein. The profile shows fewer than 750,000 distinct CDR3 sequences, 27% of them singletons. Sample: PBMCs, taken before TCRalphabeta/CD19-depleted stem cell transplant. These receptors came from a boy under three years old with Wiskott-Aldrich syndrome, due to receive a stem cell transplant. CDR3s include the opening cysteine and the closing phenylalanine or tryptophan. The D gene is left open where the match is weak. Some rows have no size entry. The others give once, few or many, or a class for an expanded clone.

v_gene: TRBV15
d_gene: -
j_gene: TRBJ1-4
abundance: few
CDR3aa: CATSRDRLDEKLFF
CDR3nt: TGTGCCACCAGCAGAGATCGGCTTGATGAAAAACTGTTTTTT

v_gene: TRBV5-4
d_gene: -
j_gene: TRBJ2-6
abundance: -
CDR3aa: CASSLGEEPGANVLTF
CDR3nt: TGTGCCAGCAGCTTGGGAGAAGAACCCGGGGCCAACGTCCTGACTTTC

v_gene: TRBV15
d_gene: -
j_gene: TRBJ2-1
abundance: few
CDR3aa: CATALPSSYNEQFF
CDR3nt: TGTGCCACCGCACTACCGAGCTCCTACAATGAGCAGTTCTTC

v_gene: TRBV10-2
d_gene: -
j_gene: TRBJ2-3
abundance: -
CDR3aa: CASSASYDTQYF
CDR3nt: TGCGCCAGCAGTGCCTCTTACGATACGCAGTATTTT

v_gene: TRBV20-1
d_gene: -
j_gene: TRBJ1-4
abundance: -
CDR3aa: CSARDSLVEEKLFF
CDR3nt: TGCAGTGCTAGGGACAGTCTTGTTGAGGAAAAACTGTTTTTT

v_gene: TRBV5-1
d_gene: -
j_gene: TRBJ1-2
abundance: -
CDR3aa: CASSLEALGGYTF
CDR3nt: TGCGCCAGCAGCTTGGAGGCCCTAGGCGGCTACACCTTC

v_gene: TRBV5-1
d_gene: TRBD2
j_gene: TRBJ2-2
abundance: few
CDR3aa: CASALTSGDTGELFF
CDR3nt: TGCGCCAGCGCCTTGACTAGCGGGGATACCGGGGAGCTGTTTTTT

v_gene: TRBV10-3
d_gene: TRBD2
j_gene: TRBJ2-1
abundance: -
CDR3aa: CAISERLAGVGNEQFF
CDR3nt: TGTGCCATCAGTGAGCGGCTAGCGGGAGTTGGTAATGAGCAGTTCTTC

v_gene: TRBV6-1
d_gene: -
j_gene: TRBJ1-5
abundance: -
CDR3aa: CASTYGDRGNQPQHF
CDR3nt: TGTGCCAGCACCTACGGCGATCGCGGCAATCAGCCCCAGCATTTT

v_gene: TRBV29-1
d_gene: -
j_gene: TRBJ2-7
abundance: few
CDR3aa: CSAIAGALEQYF
CDR3nt: TGCAGCGCAATAGCCGGGGCCCTCGAGCAGTACTTC

v_gene: TRBV7-9
d_gene: TRBD2
j_gene: TRBJ2-3
abundance: -
CDR3aa: CASSWTSGEDTQYF
CDR3nt: TGTGCCAGCAGTTGGACTAGCGGGGAAGATACGCAGTATTTT

v_gene: TRBV19
d_gene: TRBD2
j_gene: TRBJ2-1
abundance: -
CDR3aa: CASSIGTTLDEQFF
CDR3nt: TGTGCCAGTAGTATCGGGACTACCTTGGATGAGCAGTTCTTC

v_gene: TRBV5-1
d_gene: -
j_gene: TRBJ2-7
abundance: many
CDR3aa: CASSLEALYEQYF
CDR3nt: TGCGCCAGCAGCTTGGAAGCGTTATACGAGCAGTACTTC

v_gene: TRBV6-5
d_gene: TRBD1
j_gene: TRBJ2-2
abundance: -
CDR3aa: CASSSAGDRGRFRELFF
CDR3nt: TGTGCCAGCAGTTCCGCTGGAGACAGGGGGCGGTTCAGGGAGCTGTTTTTT

v_gene: TRBV18
d_gene: -
j_gene: TRBJ2-2
abundance: -
CDR3aa: CASSPGPGRTNTGELFF
CDR3nt: TGTGCCAGCTCACCGGGACCGGGACGGACGAACACCGGGGAGCTGTTTTTT

v_gene: TRBV5-1
d_gene: -
j_gene: TRBJ2-1
abundance: -
CDR3aa: CASDRGSRDNEQFF
CDR3nt: TGCGCCAGCGACCGGGGGTCTCGGGACAATGAGCAGTTCTTC

v_gene: TRBV6-2/TRBV6-3
d_gene: -
j_gene: TRBJ2-7
abundance: few
CDR3aa: CATSEIYEQYF
CDR3nt: TGTGCCACCTCGGAAATTTACGAGCAGTACTTC

v_gene: TRBV20-1
d_gene: TRBD2
j_gene: TRBJ2-1
abundance: few
CDR3aa: CSATSGGPGEQFF
CDR3nt: TGCAGTGCTACTTCGGGAGGGCCTGGTGAGCAGTTCTTC

v_gene: TRBV5-1
d_gene: -
j_gene: TRBJ1-1
abundance: few
CDR3aa: CASSETPDTEAFF
CDR3nt: TGCGCCAGCAGCGAGACCCCGGACACTGAAGCTTTCTTT

v_gene: TRBV27
d_gene: -
j_gene: TRBJ2-7
abundance: few
CDR3aa: CASSFVQSSYEQYF
CDR3nt: TGTGCCAGCAGTTTCGTTCAGAGCTCCTACGAGCAGTACTTC

v_gene: TRBV5-1
d_gene: -
j_gene: TRBJ1-5
abundance: -
CDR3aa: CASSFNLNQPQHF
CDR3nt: TGCGCCAGCAGCTTTAATCTCAATCAGCCCCAGCATTTT

v_gene: TRBV30
d_gene: TRBD1
j_gene: TRBJ2-6
abundance: -
CDR3aa: CAWSNIGGLGANVLTF
CDR3nt: TGTGCCTGGAGTAACATAGGGGGCCTTGGGGCCAACGTCCTGACTTTC

v_gene: TRBV6-1
d_gene: TRBD1
j_gene: TRBJ2-7
abundance: -
CDR3aa: CASSEVGDRYEQYF
CDR3nt: TGTGCCAGCAGTGAAGTGGGGGACAGGTACGAGCAGTACTTC

v_gene: TRBV20-1
d_gene: -
j_gene: TRBJ2-3
abundance: few
CDR3aa: CSASIVDTQYF
CDR3nt: TGCAGTGCTAGCATAGTCGATACGCAGTATTTT

v_gene: TRBV5-1
d_gene: TRBD1
j_gene: TRBJ2-1
abundance: -
CDR3aa: CASSLGQGASYNEQFF
CDR3nt: TGCGCCAGCAGCCTAGGACAGGGGGCGTCCTACAATGAGCAGTTCTTC

v_gene: TRBV5-1
d_gene: -
j_gene: TRBJ1-1
abundance: few
CDR3aa: CASSPPGGSEAFF
CDR3nt: TGCGCCAGCAGCCCCCCGGGCGGGTCTGAAGCTTTCTTT

v_gene: TRBV6-1
d_gene: -
j_gene: TRBJ2-3
abundance: few
CDR3aa: CASSVTPGAGTDTQYF
CDR3nt: TGTGCCAGCAGTGTTACCCCTGGGGCTGGCACAGATACGCAGTATTTT

v_gene: TRBV5-6
d_gene: -
j_gene: TRBJ2-5
abundance: -
CDR3aa: CASSLGGFFQETQYF
CDR3nt: TGTGCCAGCAGCTTGGGCGGGTTCTTCCAAGAGACCCAGTACTTC

v_gene: TRBV2
d_gene: -
j_gene: TRBJ2-1
abundance: -
CDR3aa: CASSDDLTAGSSYNEQFF
CDR3nt: TGTGCCAGCAGTGACGATCTTACTGCCGGGAGCTCCTACAATGAGCAGTTCTTC